One T cell receptor beta chain is described in this entry. The data derive from a study of blood T cell repertoires in COVID-19. Study at large: Sample material is recorded as cDNA or gDNA derived from T cells, B-cell-depleted T cells, or PBMCs.

The V end lost 2 bases, the J end lost 6 bases, and 16 bases lay between the germline ends. Looked up from germline, CDR1 is ENHRY and CDR2 is SYGVKD. The CDR3 has 15 amino acids. Assay used: immunoSEQ multiplex PCR; TCRdb lists only in-frame clones, some missing. Among about 180,000 clones, around 86% were seen once, and the ten largest hold 6% to 8.5%. Sequenced sample: peripheral blood. The rearrangement links TRBV10-3 to TRBJ1-1, with D unresolved. This TCR was recovered from a woman aged 70-85 years with COVID-19, enrolled during active disease. The CDR3 protein is CAISERESDGAEAFF. CDR3 in DNA: TGTGCCATCAGTGAGAGGGAGTCCGATGGGGCTGAAGCTTTCTTT.